Listed here are 31 T cell receptor beta chains from one sample, sequenced in a study of graft-versus-host responses after intestinal transplantation. This table comes from immunoSEQ multiplex PCR, and its TCRdb copy is limited to in-frame clones, with some not included. The sample contains 99,000 or so clones, 85% to 95% of which appear only once. For these receptors, no antigen is known. The starting material was unstimulated CD8+ T cells sorted from spleen or lymph node cells, obtained before transplant. The receptors shown here come from a human donor who was the organ donor for an intestinal transplant.

The chain combines TRBV7-9 with TRBJ2-1; 10 bases align to TRBD2. The CDR3 covers 15 residues. Looked up from germline, CDR1 is SEHNR and CDR2 is FQNEAQ (reference sequence). V dropped 3 bases and J dropped 8; count of bases not matched to a gene: 7. Written as DNA, the CDR3 is TGTGCCAGCAGCTTGCGGCTAGCGGGGGTCTATGAGCAGTTCTTC. Its translation is CASSLRLAGVYEQFF.

CDR3 nucleotide sequence: TGTGCCAGTAGTATAATACCAGGCACTGAAGCTTTCTTT. Translating it yields CASSIIPGTEAFF. The chain links TRBV19 to TRBJ1-1; D is ambiguous. The V and J ends lost 2 bases and 4 bases respectively, with 8 bases between them. From germline, CDR1 is LNHDA and CDR2 SQIVND (reference sequence). There are 13 residues in the CDR3.

The V gene is TRBV19, the J gene TRBJ2-7; D is possibly TRBD1 (6 bases). There are 14 residues in the CDR3. Trimming removed 3 bases from V and 6 bases from J, with 15 bases in between. The germline V gene has CDR1 LNHDA and CDR2 SQIVND (reference sequence). In DNA form, the CDR3 reads TGTGCCAGTAGTATCCAGGGGTCAAGTAGCGAGCAGTACTTC. Its translation: CASSIQGSSSEQYF.

This chain connects TRBV4-1 to TRBJ2-5; 7 bases line up with TRBD1. The V gene end was trimmed by 3 bases and the J gene end by 3 bases; junction bases not matched to a gene: 4. The V gene's germline CDR1 is MGHRA and CDR2 YSYEKL. CDR3 length: 14 residues. Here the CDR3 DNA reads TGCGCCAGCAGCCACTGGCAGGGGGAAGAGACCCAGTACTTC. Amino acid sequence: CASSHWQGEETQYF.

The rearrangement joins TRBV2 to TRBJ1-2; D possibly corresponds to TRBD1 (6 bases). This CDR3 comprises 12 residues. The ends were cut back, 8 bases at V and 6 bases at J, with 13 bases in the middle. In germline, CDR1 is SNHLY, CDR2 FYNNEI. The CDR3 sequence is CASPRGVDGYTF. The CDR3 DNA reads as TGTGCCAGCCCCAGGGGTGTCGATGGCTACACCTTC.

Remarks on this clone: One junction end does not reproduce the germline sequence, and a read error may be involved. The chain uses TRBV7-7 and TRBJ2-7; TRBD2 is a possible D gene (5 bases). CDR1 and CDR2 (germline): SSHAT, FNYEAQ (reference sequence). The CDR3 length is 16 residues. CDR3 loop: CASSPFSAGESYEQYF. CDR3 DNA sequence: TGTGCTAGCAGCCCGTTCTCGGCGGGCGAGTCCTACGAGCAGTACTTC.

The chain couples TRBV4-1 to TRBJ1-1; 7 bases are a match to TRBD1. This CDR3 has 13 amino acids. CDR1 MGHRA and CDR2 YSYEKL come from the germline V gene. With 5 bases clipped from V and 8 bases from J, the junction kept 8 bases outside the gene matches. In DNA form, the CDR3 reads TGCGCCAGCAGCGACCCGACAGGGCGGGAAGCTTTCTTT. It encodes CASSDPTGREAFF.

The chain carries TRBV7-8 and TRBJ2-5, with 8 bases fitting TRBD1. TRBJ2-7 explains the end of the DNA better; the J call may be wrong. CDR1 SGHVS and CDR2 FQNEAQ come from the germline V gene. This CDR3 has 15 amino acids. The CDR3 DNA is TGTGCCAGCAGCCTATCACAGGGGGAAGGCTACGAGCAGTACTTC. Residues: CASSLSQGEGYEQYF.

The chain is built from TRBV6-5 and TRBJ1-6, with TRBD1 identical over 7 bases. The CDR3 consists of 15 residues. Germline CDR1 MNHEY, CDR2 SVGAGI. V shed 2 bases, J shed 7 bases, and the junction held 5 bases outside the gene matches. The CDR3 sequence is CASSYRGTVNSPLHF. In nucleotides, the CDR3 is TGTGCCAGCAGTTACCGCGGGACAGTAAATTCACCCCTCCACTTT.

The V and J genes are TRBV4-1 and TRBJ1-2, with D perhaps matching TRBD1 (5 bases). CDR3 length: 15 amino acids. Trimming removed 4 bases at V and 7 bases at J, with 19 bases between. Germline CDR1 and CDR2: MGHRA and YSYEKL. CDR3 in amino acids: CASSPHEGGGVGYTF. For the CDR3, the DNA is TGCGCCAGCAGCCCCCACGAAGGCGGAGGGGTTGGCTACACCTTC.

The chain links TRBV19 to TRBJ2-5; D unclear. Looked up from germline, CDR1 is LNHDA and CDR2 is SQIVND (reference sequence). Trimming took off 5 bases at V and 6 bases at J, with 22 bases between the two ends. The CDR3 covers 16 residues. CDR3 sequence (DNA): TGTGCCAGTAGTTGGGCTCCAGCACCGTCTTTACAGACCCAGTACTTC. Protein: CASSWAPAPSLQTQYF.

The chain links TRBV13 to TRBJ1-2, with 7 bases that match TRBD1. The CDR3 runs 14 residues. Losses at the gene ends were 8 bases for V and 1 base for J; bases not matched to a gene: 7. Germline assignment: CDR1 PRHDT and CDR2 FYEKMQ (reference sequence). The chain's CDR3 is CASGTDSNNYGYTF. The DNA for the CDR3 is TGTGCCAGCGGGACAGACTCTAATAACTATGGCTACACCTTC.

J is TRBJ1-1 and V is TRBV7-9; D might be TRBD1 (6 bases). Germline values: CDR1 SEHNR, CDR2 FQNEAQ (reference sequence). V lost 5 bases to trimming and J lost 3 bases, with 19 bases between them. The CDR3 has 16 amino acids. Written as DNA, the CDR3 is TGTGCCAGCAGCCACCACCCGAGACAGGCGGACACTGAAGCTTTCTTT. Residues: CASSHHPRQADTEAFF.

This clone was seen just once. The chain employs TRBV27 and TRBJ1-4; D is uncertain. V was clipped by 6 bases and J by 4 bases, with 21 bases between them. Germline-derived CDR1 and CDR2 are MNHEY and SMNVEV (reference sequence). The CDR3 spans 17 residues. The CDR3 reads CASRPRMGLGGNEKLFF. As DNA, the CDR3 is TGTGCCAGCAGGCCAAGGATGGGTCTGGGAGGTAATGAAAAACTGTTTTTT.

J is TRBJ2-3 and V is TRBV5-8; 13 bases align to TRBD2. The length of the CDR3 is 16 residues. Germline V gene sequence: CDR1 SGHTS, CDR2 YDEGEE. The V and J ends lost 7 bases and 4 bases, in that order; junction bases with no gene match: 9. This CDR3 reads CASASGTSGESDTQYF. CDR3 DNA: TGTGCCAGCGCCTCCGGGACTAGCGGGGAATCAGATACGCAGTATTTT.

The J gene is TRBJ2-1, the V gene TRBV7-8, with 12 bases matching TRBD2. The CDR3 totals 17 residues. Looked up from germline, CDR1 is SGHVS and CDR2 is FQNEAQ. V shed 1 base and J 4 bases; nucleotides not matched to a gene: 5. The CDR3 bases are TGTGCCAGCAGCTTAGAGATTCTAGCGGGAGGGTACAATGAGCAGTTCTTC. It translates to CASSLEILAGGYNEQFF. Full variable domain (rest looked up from reference TRBV7-8 and TRBJ2-1): GAGVSQSPRYKVAKRGQDVALRCDPISGHVSLFWYQQALGQGPEFLTYFQNEAQLDKSGLPSDRFFAERPEGSVSTLKIQRTQQEDSAVYLCASSLEILAGGYNEQFFGPGTRLTVL.

This clone was detected only once. The rearrangement joins TRBV13 to TRBJ2-5; 8 nucleotides align to TRBD2. Trimming removed 5 bases from V and 3 bases from J; junction bases left unmatched: 11. The CDR3 length is 16 residues. Germline V gene sequence: CDR1 PRHDT, CDR2 FYEKMQ (reference sequence). The CDR3 reads CASSPQQRGRKETQYF. The CDR3 DNA reads as TGTGCCAGCAGCCCCCAACAGCGGGGGAGGAAAGAGACCCAGTACTTC. Complete variable domain (other parts from reference TRBV13 and TRBJ2-5): AAGVIQSPRHLIKEKRETATLKCYPIPRHDTVYWYQQGPGQDPQFLISFYEKMQSDKGSIPDRFSAQQFSDYHSELNMSSLELGDSALYFCASSPQQRGRKETQYFGPGTRLLVL.

V gene TRBV21-1 combines with J gene TRBJ1-6; the table's D gene call, TRBD1, was not cross checked with the DNA. TRBV21-1 is a documented pseudogene. The CDR3 length is 19 residues. CDR3 DNA sequence: TGTGCCAGCACCAAAATCTCGGGACAGGGGAGCTCCTATAATTCACCCCTCCACTTT. Encoded protein: CASTKISGQGSSYNSPLHF.

The chain employs TRBV7-6 and TRBJ2-7; a weak D match, TRBD2 (7 bases). Germline V gene lookup returns CDR1 SGHVS and CDR2 FNYEAQ. CDR3 length: 13 amino acids. The ends were cut back, 1 base at V and 6 bases at J, with 10 bases in the middle. The CDR3 here is CASSLVGGGEQYF. CDR3 bases: TGTGCCAGCAGCTTAGTAGGGGGGGGCGAGCAGTACTTC.

The chain couples TRBV15 to TRBJ1-5; maybe TRBD1 (6 bases). CDR1 and CDR2 (germline): LNHNV, YYDKDF (reference sequence). This CDR3 is built from 14 residues. V was clipped by 5 bases and J by 5 bases, with 13 bases between them. The CDR3 nucleotides read TGTGCCACCAGCGATTGGGACACCCATCAGCCCCAGCATTTT. Translated, it gives CATSDWDTHQPQHF.

A note on this clone: Different DNA sequences within this sample yield the same CDR3. CDR3 residues: CAITTSRDRGLYEQYF. The DNA for the CDR3 is TGTGCCATCACCACCTCTCGGGACAGGGGCTTGTACGAGCAGTACTTC. The chain is built from TRBV10-3 and TRBJ2-7; 10 nucleotides line up with TRBD1. Trimming cost V 7 bases and J 4 bases; bases outside gene matches: 13. CDR3 length equals 16 residues. CDR1 and CDR2 from the germline V gene are ENHRY and SYGVKD.

The chain carries TRBV9 and TRBJ2-1, with D perhaps TRBD1 (6 bases). CDR1 and CDR2 from the germline V gene are SGDLS and YYNGEE. The V end was cut by 0 bases, the J end by 8 bases, with 12 bases between. CDR3 length: 14 amino acids. In DNA form, the CDR3 reads TGTGCCAGCAGCGTAGAACAGGGTTGGGATGAGCAGTTCTTC. It codes for CASSVEQGWDEQFF.

This chain joins TRBV27 and TRBJ2-1, with TRBD1 matching 8 bases. With 6 bases clipped from V and 7 bases from J, the junction kept 5 bases outside the gene matches. This CDR3 spans 13 amino acids. The germline gives CDR1 MNHEY, CDR2 SMNVEV (reference sequence). The CDR3 bases are TGTGCCAGCAGCGACAGGGGTCGAAATGAGCAGTTCTTC. It encodes CASSDRGRNEQFF.

This chain joins TRBV2 and TRBJ2-3; no reliable D call. This CDR3 spans 15 amino acids. The V end was cut by 0 bases, the J end by 4 bases, with 11 bases between. The V gene's germline CDR1 is SNHLY and CDR2 FYNNEI. CDR3 sequence reads: CASSEAPGSADTQYF. CDR3 DNA: TGTGCCAGCAGTGAAGCGCCTGGCAGCGCAGATACGCAGTATTTT.

The chain combines TRBV7-9 with TRBJ2-1, with 11 nucleotides matching TRBD2. V shed 3 bases and J 13 bases; nucleotides not matched to a gene: 14. The germline V gene has CDR1 SEHNR and CDR2 FQNEAQ (reference sequence). This CDR3 has 16 residues. In DNA form, the CDR3 reads TGTGCCAGCAGCTTTCAGACAGGGGTGCTAGCGGGGGGACAGTTCTTC. Protein: CASSFQTGVLAGGQFF. Full variable domain (remainder filled in from reference TRBV7-9 and TRBJ2-1): DTGVSQNPRHKITKRGQNVTFRCDPISEHNRLYWYRQTLGQGPEFLTYFQNEAQLEKSRLLSDRFSAERPKGSFSTLEIQRTEQGDSAMYLCASSFQTGVLAGGQFFGPGTRLTVL.

The genes are TRBV7-2 and TRBJ2-5, with 16 bases lining up with TRBD2. The CDR3 consists of 17 residues. V dropped 3 bases and J dropped 5; count of bases not matched to a gene: 6. The germline CDR1 and CDR2 sequences are SGHTA and FQGNSA. CDR3 nucleotide sequence: TGTGCCAGCAGCTTGGGACTAGCGGGAGGGCCCCTGGAGACCCAGTACTTC. It is translated as CASSLGLAGGPLETQYF.

The chain combines TRBV27 with TRBJ2-1, with D perhaps matching TRBD2 (7 bases). The CDR3 loop spans 16 amino acids. The germline V gene has CDR1 MNHEY and CDR2 SMNVEV (reference sequence). V shed 8 bases and J shed 8 bases, with 25 bases lying between them. CDR3 amino acids: CASHIGGASGTYEQFF. The DNA of the CDR3 is TGTGCCAGCCATATTGGGGGGGCTAGCGGTACTTATGAGCAGTTCTTC.

The chain uses TRBV28 and TRBJ2-2, with D perhaps TRBD2 (6 bases). Germline values: CDR1 MDHEN, CDR2 SYDVKM. With 6 bases removed from V and 0 bases from J, the gap between germline ends came to 20 bases. CDR3 length: 18 amino acids. The CDR3 DNA sequence: TGTGCCAGCAGACCGGGACTTGCTCTAGGGTCGAACACCGGGGAGCTGTTTTTT. Encoded protein: CASRPGLALGSNTGELFF.

This sequence joins TRBV5-1 and TRBJ2-4; 13 bases align to TRBD2. V shed 0 bases, J shed 4 bases, and the junction held 1 base outside the gene matches. The CDR3 extends over 16 amino acids. Germline CDR1 SGHRS, CDR2 YFSETQ. CDR3 loop: CASSLGLAGGKNIQYF. The DNA of the CDR3 is TGCGCCAGCAGCTTGGGACTAGCGGGGGGAAAAAACATTCAGTACTTC.

The gene calls are TRBV9 and TRBJ1-1; tentatively, D is TRBD1 (6 bases). The V end was cut by 4 bases, the J end by 4 bases, with 17 bases between. The CDR3 has 15 amino acids. Germline V gene data show CDR1 as SGDLS and CDR2 as YYNGEE. CDR3 protein: CASSLGGGAGTEAFF. The CDR3 nucleotides are TGTGCCAGCAGCTTAGGCGGGGGGGCGGGCACTGAAGCTTTCTTT. Together with reference TRBV9 and TRBJ1-1, the CDR3 gives the full variable domain: DSGVTQTPKHLITATGQRVTLRCSPRSGDLSVYWYQQSLDQGLQFLIQYYNGEERAKGNILERFSAQQFPDLHSELNLSSLELGDSALYFCASSLGGGAGTEAFFGQGTRLTVV.

This clone was picked up one time. The J gene is TRBJ2-3, the V gene TRBV5-1, with 14 bases lining up with TRBD2. The CDR3 runs to 16 residues. The V and J ends lost 4 bases and 2 bases, in that order; junction bases with no gene match: 3. Germline V gene sequence: CDR1 SGHRS, CDR2 YFSETQ. CDR3 loop: CASSGGLAGDTDTQYF. The CDR3 DNA reads as TGCGCCAGCAGCGGGGGACTAGCGGGGGACACAGATACGCAGTATTTT. The variable domain in full, with the rest retrieved from reference TRBV5-1 and TRBJ2-3, is KAGVTQTPRYLIKTRGQQVTLSCSPISGHRSVSWYQQTPGQGLQFLFEYFSETQRNKGNFPGRFSGRQFSNSRSEMNVSTLELGDSALYLCASSGGLAGDTDTQYFGPGTRLTVL.